This T cell receptor beta chain was recovered during a study of blood T cell repertoires in COVID-19. Study as a whole: Spain, Italy and the United States supplied samples that represented acute and convalescent COVID-19. T cells, B-cell-depleted T cells, or PBMCs supplied cDNA or gDNA.

Per the study methods: Estimation of nucleated cell counts was performed using reference gene primer amplification. Some clones are missing from TCRdb's copy, which holds only in-frame ones; the method was immunoSEQ multiplex PCR. V and J calls plus clone size are reproduced from that table; the DNA served to infer D and trimming. The sample shows approximately 230,000 clones, about 90% of them seen only once. The TCR originated in a man aged 18 to 29 with active or convalescent COVID-19. Sequencing input: peripheral blood.

CDR3 protein: CASSTGTSGTSYNEQFF. The CDR3 DNA sequence: TGTGCCAGTAGTACGGGGACTAGCGGAACTTCCTACAATGAGCAGTTCTTC. The genes are TRBV19 and TRBJ2-1, with TRBD2 matching 11 bases. The CDR3 is made up of 17 amino acids. The V gene end was trimmed by 4 bases and the J gene end by 1 base; junction bases not matched to a gene: 6. Germline values: CDR1 LNHDA, CDR2 SQIVND (reference sequence).